This is a list of T cell receptor beta chains from one sample in a study of a mutant IDH1 vaccine in newly diagnosed glioma. Generated by immunoSEQ multiplex PCR, the TCRdb table keeps only in-frame clones and is missing some. Of roughly 50,000 clones in the sample, roughly 80% are singletons; the top ten hold about 4%. These TCRs' antigens remain unknown. Sample: PBMCs, taken from a glioma patient whose treatment included an IDH1 peptide vaccine. The origin of the receptors is a woman aged 18-29 years with glioma. Each CDR3 is given with its conserved first and last residue. A D gene is named only where the DNA matches it firmly. Some rows mark clone size as missing; the rest say once, few, many or name a class of expanded clone.

d_call,clone_size,v_call,j_call,cdr3_nt,cdr3_aa
NA,once,TRBV6-5,TRBJ2-7,TGTGCCAGCAGTTTGAATGAAGGCTATGCCGCCTCCGAGCAGTACTTC,CASSLNEGYAASEQYF
NA,few,TRBV5-4,TRBJ1-6,TGTGCCAGCAGCGCCCGTCCCGGGGTAGGTAATTCACCCCTCCACTTT,CASSARPGVGNSPLHF
NA,NA,TRBV19,TRBJ2-5,TGTGCCAGTGCCCCGGGACAAAAAGAGACCCAGTACTTC,CASAPGQKETQYF
NA,NA,TRBV7-9,TRBJ2-1,TGTGCCAGCAGCTTAGATGGCGGGAATTACAATGAGCAGTTCTTC,CASSLDGGNYNEQFF
NA,NA,TRBV5-1,TRBJ1-3,TGCGCCAGCAGCATTAGCACCTCTGGAAACACCATATATTTT,CASSISTSGNTIYF
NA,few,TRBV6-1,TRBJ2-5,TGTGCCAGCAGCCGGGGCTCATCTCAAGAGACCCAGTACTTC,CASSRGSSQETQYF
NA,NA,TRBV9,TRBJ1-2,TGTGCCAGCAGCGGGGGAGTAGGGGCCGGCTACACCTTC,CASSGGVGAGYTF
NA,few,TRBV2,TRBJ1-1,TGTGCCAGCAGTTTTGGGACCAGCGGGGTCTTT,CASSFGTSGVF
NA,NA,TRBV11-2,TRBJ2-5,TGTGCCAGCAGCTTCAGCACTAGCAGGGAGACCCAGTACTTC,CASSFSTSRETQYF
NA,NA,TRBV6-1,TRBJ2-5,TGTGCCAGCAGTGGAAGGCAAGAGACCCAGTACTTC,CASSGRQETQYF
TRBD2,NA,TRBV14,TRBJ2-1,TGTGCCAGCAGCCCCCGACTAGCGGGAGCAGGTAATGAGCAGTTCTTC,CASSPRLAGAGNEQFF
NA,NA,TRBV6-6,TRBJ2-5,TGTGCCAGCAGCACGGGGACTGGGGAGACCCAGTACTTC,CASSTGTGETQYF
TRBD2,NA,TRBV29-1,TRBJ2-3,TGCAGCGTGGATTCTCTCGCGGGGGGGAGTGCAGATACGCAGTATTTT,CSVDSLAGGSADTQYF
NA,NA,TRBV5-5,TRBJ1-1,TGTGCCAGCAGCTTGGGGGGGAACACTGAAGCTTTCTTT,CASSLGGNTEAFF
NA,once,TRBV2,TRBJ2-1,TGTGCCAGCGGCTCCTACAATGAGCAGTTCTTC,CASGSYNEQFF
NA,NA,TRBV6-6,TRBJ2-1,TGTGCCAGCAGTTACTCGACGGGAAATGAGCAGTTCTTC,CASSYSTGNEQFF